Listed below are T cell receptor beta chains from one sample, sequenced in a study of shared clonotypes between healthy human individuals. Profiling relied on immunoSEQ multiplex PCR, and the TCRdb table lists in-frame clones only, not all of them. The sample has approximately 2.3 million clones, just over 90% seen once; the top ten hold 0.39%. The sample comprised naive CD4+ T cells from PBMCs. These receptors all stem from a man between 18 and 29 years old in good health. Some clones in this sample may be carry-over from other donors' samples. Both conserved end residues are part of each CDR3. D genes are given only for firm matches. Clone size appears in some rows only: once, few, many, or a class for an expanded clone.

J,size,V,D,CDR3,DNA
TRBJ2-5,NA,TRBV27,NA,CAVGRVGIMGETQYF,TGTGCCGTGGGTCGCGTGGGGATTATGGGAGAGACCCAGTACTTC
TRBJ2-7,once,TRBV6-4,TRBD1,CASSEFSGTGVYEQYF,TGTGCCAGCAGTGAATTCTCCGGGACAGGGGTCTACGAGCAGTACTTC
TRBJ2-7,NA,TRBV7-9,NA,CASSFVWSELPYEQYF,TGTGCCAGCAGCTTTGTCTGGTCAGAACTTCCCTACGAGCAGTACTTC
TRBJ2-1,NA,TRBV6-5,NA,CASSTGFGDEQFF,TGTGCCAGCAGTACAGGGTTCGGCGATGAGCAGTTCTTC
TRBJ2-3,NA,TRBV28,TRBD1,CASSEHLNRGMGTDTQYF,TGTGCCAGCAGTGAGCACCTGAACAGGGGCATGGGCACAGATACGCAGTATTTT
TRBJ1-4,NA,TRBV2,NA,CASSDRGRTNEKLFF,TGTGCCAGCAGTGACAGGGGCAGAACTAATGAAAAACTGTTTTTT
TRBJ2-1,NA,TRBV18,NA,CASSPPGTPTYNEQFF,TGTGCCAGCTCACCACCCGGGACTCCTACCTACAATGAGCAGTTCTTC
TRBJ1-4,NA,TRBV5-8,TRBD1,CASSAHRGQGNEKLFF,TGTGCCAGCAGCGCGCACAGGGGACAGGGAAATGAAAAACTGTTTTTT
TRBJ2-3,NA,TRBV7-3,NA,CASSFLGQPTDTQYF,TGTGCCAGCAGCTTTCTAGGACAGCCCACAGATACGCAGTATTTT
TRBJ1-5,NA,TRBV28,TRBD1,CASSQGGRTNQPQHF,TGTGCCAGCAGCCAGGGGGGTAGGACCAATCAGCCCCAGCATTTT
TRBJ2-6,NA,TRBV5-4,NA,CASSAPPSGANVLTF,TGTGCCAGCAGCGCGCCGCCCTCTGGGGCCAACGTCCTGACTTTC
TRBJ1-1,NA,TRBV2,NA,CASSGWGDGTEAFF,TGTGCCAGCAGTGGGTGGGGGGACGGAACTGAAGCTTTCTTT
TRBJ1-2,NA,TRBV28,TRBD1,CASSFGQGPNYGYTF,TGTGCCAGCAGTTTTGGACAGGGGCCTAACTATGGCTACACCTTC
TRBJ2-1,NA,TRBV6-6,NA,CATRGGHASYNEQFF,TGTGCCACCAGGGGAGGCCATGCCTCCTACAATGAGCAGTTCTTC
TRBJ2-1,NA,TRBV28,NA,CASSPVWVLYNEQFF,TGTGCCAGCAGTCCCGTGTGGGTCTTATACAATGAGCAGTTCTTC
TRBJ1-5,NA,TRBV5-8,NA,CASSLQGNSNQPQHF,TGTGCCAGCAGCTTGCAGGGAAATAGCAATCAGCCCCAGCATTTT
TRBJ1-3,NA,TRBV28,NA,CASRPSARGNTIYF,TGTGCCAGCAGACCGAGTGCCAGAGGAAACACCATATATTTT
TRBJ2-7,NA,TRBV6-5,TRBD1,CASRPWTGADYEQYF,TGTGCCAGCAGGCCCTGGACAGGGGCCGACTACGAGCAGTACTTC
TRBJ2-3,NA,TRBV5-1,NA,CASSFGERSTDTQYF,TGCGCCAGCAGCTTCGGCGAACGGAGCACAGATACGCAGTATTTT
TRBJ2-2,NA,TRBV2,NA,CASSVERGGLFF,TGTGCCAGCAGTGTGGAGAGGGGGGGGCTGTTTTTT
TRBJ2-7,NA,TRBV7-3,NA,CASIRQVSSYEQYF,TGTGCCAGCATTCGGCAGGTTAGCTCCTACGAGCAGTACTTC
TRBJ2-7,NA,TRBV7-2,NA,CASRERSGSSREQYF,TGTGCCAGCAGGGAAAGGTCCGGTAGTTCGCGAGAGCAGTACTTC